The next 8 T cell receptor beta chains were all read from a single sample in a study of beta chain features in type 1 diabetes. The sequenced template was cDNA made from the entire isolated RNA. Sequencing used immunoSEQ multiplex PCR; TCRdb keeps in-frame clones, though not all of them. Of 330,000 or so clones listed, 13% to 15% are singletons. Sequenced input: central memory CD4+ T cells from blood. All receptors derive from a man aged 30 to 45 in good health.

The chain joins TRBV29-1 to TRBJ2-1; TRBD2 agrees at 7 bases. Trimming cost V 4 bases and J 10 bases; bases outside gene matches: 10. Germline CDR1 is SQVTM and CDR2 is ANQGSEA. The CDR3 spans 13 residues. CDR3 sequence reads: CSVGPGGVREQFF. CDR3 in DNA: TGCAGCGTTGGGCCGGGGGGAGTTAGGGAGCAGTTCTTC.

This clone was observed a few times. The germline gene is not matched at one end of the junction; a read error may be the cause. The rearrangement joins TRBV6-1 to TRBJ2-3; 7 bases align to TRBD1. Germline assignment: CDR1 MNHNS and CDR2 SASEGT. This CDR3 is 16 amino acids long. The CDR3, as DNA: TGTGCCATCAGTGAGGGGGCGGTCACCGGCACAGATACGCAGTATTTT. Encoded protein: CAISEGAVTGTDTQYF.

J is TRBJ1-1 and V is TRBV7-9; D remains unclear. The CDR3 consists of 13 residues. Germline V CDR1 and CDR2: SEHNR, FQNEAQ (reference sequence). Trimming pared 4 bases from V and 1 base from J, leaving 7 bases between. CDR3 region: CASSWLQNTEAFF. CDR3 DNA sequence: TGTGCCAGCAGCTGGTTGCAGAACACTGAAGCTTTCTTT.

This clone occurred a few times. The V call is TRBV11-3, the J call TRBJ1-2, with D uncertain. Germline CDR1 reads SGHNT; CDR2 reads YENEEA. Trimming left V 1 base short and J 4 bases short, with 7 bases between. CDR3 length: 13 amino acids. CDR3 protein: CASSLGGSYGYTF. The CDR3 DNA reads as TGTGCCAGCAGCTTAGGAGGGAGCTATGGCTACACCTTC.

This chain joins TRBV10-3 and TRBJ2-5; 9 nucleotides align to TRBD1. Germline CDR1 is ENHRY and CDR2 is SYGVKD. V lost 10 bases and J lost 3; bases outside the gene matches: 9. This CDR3 has 14 amino acids. DNA for the CDR3: TGTGCCACGACCCTTGGACAGGGGAAAGAGACCCAGTACTTC. It yields the protein CATTLGQGKETQYF.

J is TRBJ2-2 and V is TRBV7-2, with 8 bases fitting TRBD1. Germline V gene lookup returns CDR1 SGHTA and CDR2 FQGNSA. V shed 5 bases and J 4 bases; nucleotides not matched to a gene: 6. The CDR3 length is 15 residues. The CDR3 reads CASSRTGGSTGELFF. The CDR3 DNA follows: TGTGCCAGCAGCCGAACAGGGGGGAGCACCGGGGAGCTGTTTTTT.

In its sample, this clone was seen a few times. V gene TRBV6-6 combines with J gene TRBJ2-2; 7 nucleotides align to TRBD1. Germline loops: CDR1 MNHNY, CDR2 SVGAGI (reference sequence). V trimming: 2 bases; J trimming: 7 bases; junction bases outside the gene matches: 4. The CDR3 has 14 residues. The CDR3 sequence is CASSYQGVGGELFF. The DNA for the CDR3 is TGTGCCAGCAGTTACCAGGGGGTAGGCGGGGAGCTGTTTTTT.

This clone showed up just a few times. The genes are TRBV25-1 and TRBJ2-5; tentatively, D is TRBD1 (5 bases). The CDR3 has 15 residues. Trimming shortened V by 6 bases and J by 4 bases, and 18 bases separated the two germline ends. The V gene's germline CDR1 is MGHDK and CDR2 SYGVNS. The CDR3: CASSAGSVTSETQYF. CDR3 bases: TGTGCCAGCAGCGCAGGGTCCGTCACGTCAGAGACCCAGTACTTC.